The entry that follows covers one TCR beta chain sequence. This sample was taken from a study of T cell repertoires in cytomegalovirus infection. TCRdb ran MiXCR on the reads and lists one entry per CDR3 protein. The repertoire includes 310,000 or so distinct CDR3 sequences, about 8.8% of them detected once, and less than 3% sits in the top ten. Trimming took 6 bases from V and 6 from J, leaving 15 bases between them. The CDR3 is 14 residues long. CDR1 MNHEY and CDR2 SVGEGT come from the germline V gene. The chain uses TRBV6-2 or TRBV6-3 and TRBJ1-5; TRBD1 is a possible D gene (6 bases). Material: PBMCs. This TCR derives from a human donor in good health (CMV status not recorded). Some clones in this sample may be carry-over from other donors' samples. The CDR3 loop is CASRSGQSAQPQHF. CDR3 nucleotides: TGTGCCAGCAGATCCGGACAGTCGGCTCAGCCCCAGCATTTT.